The rows below give T cell receptor beta chains drawn from one sample of a study of response to subunit inactivated influenza vaccine. TCRdb passed the RT-PCR reads through MiXCR, listing each CDR3 protein once. The sample lists about 500,000 distinct CDR3 sequences; 16% were seen once. This sample comprised CD4+ T cells sorted from PBMCs, obtained less than 30 months after vaccination. These receptors were collected from a man aged 50 to 69 who received an inactivated influenza vaccine. The CDR3 runs from the conserved cysteine through the conserved F or W. Each record gives: D gene, V gene, J gene, CDR3 length, clone size, CDR3 DNA, CDR3 protein. D genes are given only for firm matches. The size of a clone is reported for some rows only, either as once, few or many, or as a class for expanded clones.

d_gene: -
v_gene: TRBV29-1
j_gene: TRBJ2-1
len: 15
abundance: -
CDR3nt: TGCAGCGTAGCACAGGGAACCATCTCCTACAATGAGCAGTTCTTC
CDR3aa: CSVAQGTISYNEQFF

d_gene: -
v_gene: TRBV5-4
j_gene: TRBJ1-1
len: 14
abundance: -
CDR3nt: TGTGCCAGCAGCTTGACTCAGGGGAGGTCTGAAGCTTTCTTT
CDR3aa: CASSLTQGRSEAFF

d_gene: TRBD2
v_gene: TRBV6-4
j_gene: TRBJ2-7
len: 15
abundance: -
CDR3nt: TGTGCCAGCAGTGGAGGTAGCGGGCCCTCCTACGAGCAGTACTTC
CDR3aa: CASSGGSGPSYEQYF

d_gene: TRBD2
v_gene: TRBV20-1
j_gene: TRBJ2-5
len: 13
abundance: -
CDR3nt: TGCAGTGCGACCGGGACTAGCGGAGAGACCCAGTACTTC
CDR3aa: CSATGTSGETQYF

d_gene: TRBD2
v_gene: TRBV5-1
j_gene: TRBJ2-1
len: 16
abundance: -
CDR3nt: TGCGCCAGCAGTTTGAGCGGGAGGGCCTCCCTCAATGAGCAGTTCTTC
CDR3aa: CASSLSGRASLNEQFF

d_gene: -
v_gene: TRBV9
j_gene: TRBJ2-1
len: 15
abundance: -
CDR3nt: TGTGCCAGCAGCGTAGATACCGGGATAGGCAATGAGCAGTTCTTC
CDR3aa: CASSVDTGIGNEQFF

d_gene: -
v_gene: TRBV7-9
j_gene: TRBJ1-4
len: 16
abundance: few
CDR3nt: TGTGCCAGCAGCCCCCAACGTGGCAGGGGATATGAAAAACTGTTTTTT
CDR3aa: CASSPQRGRGYEKLFF

d_gene: TRBD2
v_gene: TRBV6-1
j_gene: TRBJ2-2
len: 17
abundance: many
CDR3nt: TGTGCCAGCCGTCCGACTAGCGGGACAGCTTTCCACGGGGAGCTGTTTTTT
CDR3aa: CASRPTSGTAFHGELFF

d_gene: TRBD1
v_gene: TRBV4-1
j_gene: TRBJ1-3
len: 16
abundance: -
CDR3nt: TGCGCCAGCAGCCAAAACAGGGGGCAGTCTGGAAACACCATATATTTT
CDR3aa: CASSQNRGQSGNTIYF

d_gene: -
v_gene: TRBV28
j_gene: TRBJ2-1
len: 13
abundance: -
CDR3nt: TGTGCCAGCAGTTCCACTACAAAGGGTGAGCAGTTCTTC
CDR3aa: CASSSTTKGEQFF

d_gene: -
v_gene: TRBV20-1
j_gene: TRBJ1-2
len: 12
abundance: many
CDR3nt: TGCAGTGCTAGTGGCATACTCTATGGCTACACCTTC
CDR3aa: CSASGILYGYTF

d_gene: TRBD2
v_gene: TRBV20-1
j_gene: TRBJ2-7
len: 15
abundance: -
CDR3nt: TGCAGTGCCAGTGACGGGGGGGCGGGGGCTTTCGAGCAGTACTTC
CDR3aa: CSASDGGAGAFEQYF

d_gene: -
v_gene: TRBV20-1
j_gene: TRBJ1-2
len: 12
abundance: -
CDR3nt: TGCAGTGCTCAAGGACAGCACTATGGCTACACCTTC
CDR3aa: CSAQGQHYGYTF

d_gene: -
v_gene: TRBV6-2/TRBV6-3
j_gene: TRBJ1-2
len: 16
abundance: once
CDR3nt: TGTGCCAGCAGCCTCTACGGCGGAAAACGGAACTATGGCTACACCTTC
CDR3aa: CASSLYGGKRNYGYTF

d_gene: TRBD1
v_gene: TRBV3-1
j_gene: TRBJ1-5
len: 15
abundance: -
CDR3nt: TGTGCCAGCAGCCAAGAGGGCAGGGGGAATCAGCCCCAGCATTTT
CDR3aa: CASSQEGRGNQPQHF

d_gene: TRBD2
v_gene: TRBV3-1
j_gene: TRBJ2-5
len: 17
abundance: few
CDR3nt: TGTGCCAGCAGCCAAGAAAGGGGACTAGCGGGAGGAGAGACCCAGTACTTC
CDR3aa: CASSQERGLAGGETQYF

d_gene: -
v_gene: TRBV25-1
j_gene: TRBJ2-1
len: 14
abundance: many
CDR3nt: TGTGCCAGCAGTGATAAATCTCTTTACAATGAGCAGTTCTTC
CDR3aa: CASSDKSLYNEQFF

d_gene: -
v_gene: TRBV3-1
j_gene: TRBJ2-3
len: 16
abundance: few
CDR3nt: TGTGCCAGCAGCCAAGTGATGGGGGGTAGCACAGATACGCAGTATTTT
CDR3aa: CASSQVMGGSTDTQYF

d_gene: -
v_gene: TRBV24-1
j_gene: TRBJ2-1
len: 17
abundance: many
CDR3nt: TGTGCCACCAGTGACTTGATCTCAAGCTATACCTACAATGAGCAGTTCTTC
CDR3aa: CATSDLISSYTYNEQFF

d_gene: -
v_gene: TRBV4-2
j_gene: TRBJ2-4
len: 15
abundance: -
CDR3nt: TGTGCCAGCAGCCCCGGGGGAAGCCAGGGGGACATTCAGTACTTC
CDR3aa: CASSPGGSQGDIQYF

d_gene: -
v_gene: TRBV10-3
j_gene: TRBJ1-1
len: 12
abundance: -
CDR3nt: TGTGCCAACCGGGACCGGGACACTGAAGCTTTCTTT
CDR3aa: CANRDRDTEAFF

d_gene: TRBD2
v_gene: TRBV7-9
j_gene: TRBJ2-1
len: 15
abundance: -
CDR3nt: TGTGCCAGCAGCTTAACTCGGACTAGCGGGAATGAGCAGTTCTTC
CDR3aa: CASSLTRTSGNEQFF

d_gene: TRBD1
v_gene: TRBV11-2
j_gene: TRBJ2-3
len: 17
abundance: -
CDR3nt: TGTGCCAGCAGCTTCCGGGACAGGGTAATTTTCACAGATACGCAGTATTTT
CDR3aa: CASSFRDRVIFTDTQYF

d_gene: -
v_gene: TRBV7-2
j_gene: TRBJ1-2
len: 13
abundance: -
CDR3nt: TGTGCCAGCAGCTTACCGGGTCCCTATGGCTACACCTTC
CDR3aa: CASSLPGPYGYTF

d_gene: TRBD1
v_gene: TRBV20-1
j_gene: TRBJ2-5
len: 14
abundance: -
CDR3nt: TGCAGTGCTGGTGAGGGGGCCACCCGAGAGACCCAGTACTTC
CDR3aa: CSAGEGATRETQYF

d_gene: TRBD2
v_gene: TRBV20-1
j_gene: TRBJ2-1
len: 14
abundance: -
CDR3nt: TGCAGTGCTGGAAACAGCGGGAGATCGAATGAGCAGTTCTTC
CDR3aa: CSAGNSGRSNEQFF

d_gene: -
v_gene: TRBV11-2
j_gene: TRBJ2-1
len: 15
abundance: few
CDR3nt: TGTGCCAGCAGCTTTCAGGGCTACCGCTACAATGAGCAGTTCTTC
CDR3aa: CASSFQGYRYNEQFF

d_gene: -
v_gene: TRBV12-3/TRBV12-4
j_gene: TRBJ1-1
len: 14
abundance: -
CDR3nt: TGTGCCAGCAGTGTCCAGTCCCTGAACACTGAAGCTTTCTTT
CDR3aa: CASSVQSLNTEAFF

d_gene: TRBD2
v_gene: TRBV5-1
j_gene: TRBJ2-7
len: 16
abundance: -
CDR3nt: TGCGCCAGCAGCTTGCTCAACGCGGGGGGCGCCTACGAGCAGTACTTC
CDR3aa: CASSLLNAGGAYEQYF

d_gene: TRBD1
v_gene: TRBV25-1
j_gene: TRBJ2-5
len: 16
abundance: few
CDR3nt: TGTGCCAGCAGTGAATTCCGGACAGGGTCTCGGGAGACCCAGTACTTC
CDR3aa: CASSEFRTGSRETQYF

d_gene: -
v_gene: TRBV29-1
j_gene: TRBJ2-1
len: 13
abundance: few
CDR3nt: TGCAGCGTGGATCAAAACCTAGGTCTTGAGCAGTTCTTC
CDR3aa: CSVDQNLGLEQFF

d_gene: TRBD2
v_gene: TRBV5-1
j_gene: TRBJ2-1
len: 15
abundance: few
CDR3nt: TGCGCCAGCAGCTTTTTGGCGGGAGGGGGCAATGAGCAGTTCTTC
CDR3aa: CASSFLAGGGNEQFF

d_gene: TRBD1
v_gene: TRBV5-1
j_gene: TRBJ1-2
len: 15
abundance: many
CDR3nt: TGCGCCAGCAGCTATGGGACAGGGGGCAAGTATGGCTACACCTTC
CDR3aa: CASSYGTGGKYGYTF

d_gene: TRBD2
v_gene: TRBV14
j_gene: TRBJ2-7
len: 15
abundance: -
CDR3nt: TGTGCCAGCAGCCAAGATGGAGTAGCGGGGCGCGAGCAGTACTTC
CDR3aa: CASSQDGVAGREQYF

d_gene: -
v_gene: TRBV5-1
j_gene: TRBJ1-6
len: 13
abundance: -
CDR3nt: TGCGCCAGCAGCTTGGTGGAGAATTCACCCCTCCACTTT
CDR3aa: CASSLVENSPLHF

d_gene: -
v_gene: TRBV9
j_gene: TRBJ2-3
len: 15
abundance: few
CDR3nt: TGTGCCAGCAGCGTAGGCGGGATTTCGACAGATACGCAGTATTTT
CDR3aa: CASSVGGISTDTQYF

d_gene: -
v_gene: TRBV15
j_gene: TRBJ1-5
len: 16
abundance: -
CDR3nt: TGTGCCACCAGCAGAGATTTGTTGAAGGGGGACCAGCCCCAGCATTTT
CDR3aa: CATSRDLLKGDQPQHF

d_gene: -
v_gene: TRBV9
j_gene: TRBJ2-4
len: 13
abundance: few
CDR3nt: TGTGCCAGCAGCGCTAGTGGGGGAAACATTCAGTACTTC
CDR3aa: CASSASGGNIQYF

d_gene: -
v_gene: TRBV20-1
j_gene: TRBJ2-6
len: 13
abundance: many
CDR3nt: TGCAGTGCTAGCCCGGACGGGGCCAACGTCCTGACTTTC
CDR3aa: CSASPDGANVLTF

d_gene: TRBD1
v_gene: TRBV20-1
j_gene: TRBJ1-1
len: 14
abundance: few
CDR3nt: TGCAGTGCTTCCCGTCCCGGGACAGGGACTGAAGCTTTCTTT
CDR3aa: CSASRPGTGTEAFF

d_gene: TRBD1
v_gene: TRBV28
j_gene: TRBJ1-2
len: 15
abundance: many
CDR3nt: TGTGCCAGCAGTCCCCGGACAGGGGGGGTTCGCGGCTACACCTTC
CDR3aa: CASSPRTGGVRGYTF

d_gene: TRBD2
v_gene: TRBV7-9
j_gene: TRBJ2-1
len: 17
abundance: -
CDR3nt: TGTGCCAGCACTAATGGGGCCGGGACTAGCGGGAGCAATGAGCAGTTCTTC
CDR3aa: CASTNGAGTSGSNEQFF

d_gene: -
v_gene: TRBV7-2
j_gene: TRBJ1-5
len: 14
abundance: few
CDR3nt: TGTGCCAGCAGCTTACAGGTCATTAATCAGCCCCAGCATTTT
CDR3aa: CASSLQVINQPQHF

d_gene: TRBD1
v_gene: TRBV20-1
j_gene: TRBJ1-2
len: 14
abundance: -
CDR3nt: TGCAGTGCTAGTGGACAGGGGGTTGTCGGTGGCTACACCTTC
CDR3aa: CSASGQGVVGGYTF

d_gene: TRBD1
v_gene: TRBV5-1
j_gene: TRBJ2-3
len: 19
abundance: many
CDR3nt: TGCGCCAGCAGCTTCGACCTCCAGGAGGACAGGGAGGGCACAGATACGCAGTATTTT
CDR3aa: CASSFDLQEDREGTDTQYF

d_gene: -
v_gene: TRBV4-3
j_gene: TRBJ1-4
len: 16
abundance: -
CDR3nt: TGCGCCAGCAGCCAAGATCGAGGCGGCTTAAATGAAAAACTGTTTTTT
CDR3aa: CASSQDRGGLNEKLFF